The 32 T cell receptor beta chains below all came from one sample that was sequenced in a study of shared clonotypes between healthy human individuals. Here immunoSEQ multiplex PCR was the method, and the copy in TCRdb shows in-frame clones only, minus some. The profile covers some 2.3 million clones, with 90% to 95% appearing a single time and 0.39% taken by the ten largest. Sequencing used naive CD4+ T cells from PBMCs. Subset indicated: CD45RA+ positively selected. Receptors originate from a man between 18 and 35 years old in good health. Some clones in this sample may be carry-over from other donors' samples.

The chain links TRBV2 to TRBJ1-1; 8 positions match TRBD1. Germline V gene lookup returns CDR1 SNHLY and CDR2 FYNNEI. This CDR3 contains 14 residues. The ends lost 6 bases at V and 0 bases at J; junction bases unmatched: 3. Here the CDR3 DNA reads TGTGCCAGCAGACAACAGGGGGTGAACACTGAAGCTTTCTTT. Translation gives CASRQQGVNTEAFF.

This chain uses TRBV7-9 with TRBJ1-2; D remains unclear. CDR1 is SEHNR and CDR2 is FQNEAQ in the germline V gene (reference sequence). The ends were cut back, 3 bases at V and 6 bases at J, with 11 bases in the middle. This CDR3 region has 13 residues. In DNA, the CDR3 is TGTGCCAGCAGCTTCCCTGTCGGCGATGGCTACACCTTC. Translated, it gives CASSFPVGDGYTF.

This clone was picked up one time. The chain combines TRBV11-2 with TRBJ1-1; a possible D gene is TRBD1 (6 bases). Per the germline V gene, CDR1 is SGHAT and CDR2 is FQNNGV. The CDR3 consists of 14 residues. V lost 1 base, J lost 3 bases, and 9 bases lay in between. The CDR3 nucleotides are TGTGCCAGCAGCTTAGGAGCAGGGGACACTGAAGCTTTCTTT. Encoded protein: CASSLGAGDTEAFF. The variable domain in full, with the rest retrieved from reference TRBV11-2 and TRBJ1-1, is EAGVAQSPRYKIIEKRQSVAFWCNPISGHATLYWYQQILGQGPKLLIQFQNNGVVDDSQLPKDRFSAERLKGVDSTLKIQPAKLEDSAVYLCASSLGAGDTEAFFGQGTRLTVV.

The chain is built from TRBV14 and TRBJ1-2; D is possibly TRBD1 (5 bases). Trimming shortened V by 3 bases and J by 3 bases, and 8 bases separated the two germline ends. CDR1 SGHDN and CDR2 FVKESK come from the germline V gene. This CDR3 has 13 amino acids. CDR3: CASSHSTDYGYTF. The DNA of the CDR3 is TGTGCCAGCAGCCACTCGACAGACTATGGCTACACCTTC.

V usage is TRBV5-6 and J usage is TRBJ2-1; D is perhaps TRBD1 (6 bases). Germline-derived CDR1 and CDR2 are SGHDT and YYEEEE. This CDR3 contains 16 residues. V was clipped by 3 bases and J by 10 bases, with 23 bases between them. CDR3 DNA sequence: TGTGCCAGCAGCTCTGGGACATCTAGTTTTACAGGGGAGCAGTTCTTC. This translates into CASSSGTSSFTGEQFF.

With regard to this clone: Other DNA variants within this sample encode the same CDR3. This chain uses TRBV28 with TRBJ1-2, with D unresolved. The V and J ends lost 3 bases and 4 bases respectively, with 6 bases between them. The CDR3 consists of 12 residues. Germline assignment: CDR1 MDHEN and CDR2 SYDVKM. In DNA, the CDR3 is TGTGCCAGCAGTTTGGGCTTCTATGGCTACACCTTC. Its protein product is CASSLGFYGYTF.

This clone was observed once. The J gene is TRBJ2-1, the V gene TRBV11-2, with 11 positions matching TRBD2. The CDR3 runs to 15 residues. From germline, CDR1 is SGHAT and CDR2 FQNNGV. The V gene end was trimmed by 5 bases and the J gene end by 7 bases; junction bases not matched to a gene: 7. DNA of the CDR3: TGTGCCAGCAGCCGTCGGGGGACTAGCGGAAATGAGCAGTTCTTC. Translated: CASSRRGTSGNEQFF. Combining the CDR3 with reference TRBV11-2 and TRBJ2-1 gives the whole variable domain EAGVAQSPRYKIIEKRQSVAFWCNPISGHATLYWYQQILGQGPKLLIQFQNNGVVDDSQLPKDRFSAERLKGVDSTLKIQPAKLEDSAVYLCASSRRGTSGNEQFFGPGTRLTVL.

The chain carries TRBV30 and TRBJ1-5, with a weak D call TRBD1 (6 bases). V dropped 3 bases and J dropped 0 bases, with 12 bases sitting between them. The CDR3 consists of 15 residues. CDR1 is GTSNPN, CDR2 SVGIG, per germline (reference sequence). CDR3 sequence reads: CAWSPTGISNQPQHF. CDR3 nucleotides: TGTGCCTGGAGCCCCACAGGGATTAGCAATCAGCCCCAGCATTTT.

The chain recombines TRBV4-3 with TRBJ2-2; the match to TRBD1 covers 7 bases. This CDR3 comprises 15 residues. Per germline, CDR1 LGHNA and CDR2 YSLEER. V was clipped by 8 bases and J by 4 bases; unmatched bases: 10. CDR3 in DNA: TGCGCCAGCCGCGGTATGACAGGGACCACCGGGGAGCTGTTTTTT. The encoded protein is CASRGMTGTTGELFF.

The CDR3, as DNA: TGTGCCAGTAGTAGACAGGTGCTGGGCACCTACGAGCAGTACTTC. Translation gives CASSRQVLGTYEQYF. V is TRBV19 and J is TRBJ2-7; D is perhaps TRBD1 (6 bases). The CDR3 is 15 amino acids. Trimming shortened V by 4 bases and J by 2 bases, and 15 bases separated the two germline ends. The V gene's germline CDR1 is LNHDA and CDR2 SQIVND (reference sequence).

The J gene is TRBJ2-7, the V gene TRBV5-4; D not resolved. The CDR3 covers 15 residues. The ends were cut back, 0 bases at V and 6 bases at J, with 16 bases in the middle. In germline, CDR1 is SGHNT, CDR2 YYREEE (reference sequence). The CDR3 here is CASSLGGNFFSEQYF. The CDR3 DNA sequence: TGTGCCAGCAGCTTGGGGGGAAACTTCTTTTCCGAGCAGTACTTC.

This chain joins TRBV7-9 and TRBJ2-7; unclear D gene. Germline CDR1 SEHNR, CDR2 FQNEAQ (reference sequence). The CDR3 runs 14 residues. Between the trimmed V and J ends, which lost 5 bases and 2 bases, there was a span of 13 bases. The CDR3 region is CASSPNGRPYEQYF. CDR3 sequence (DNA): TGTGCCAGCAGCCCCAACGGACGGCCCTACGAGCAGTACTTC. Using reference TRBV7-9 and TRBJ2-7 for the parts outside the CDR3, the full variable domain is DTGVSQNPRHKITKRGQNVTFRCDPISEHNRLYWYRQTLGQGPEFLTYFQNEAQLEKSRLLSDRFSAERPKGSFSTLEIQRTEQGDSAMYLCASSPNGRPYEQYFGPGTRLTVT.

The V gene is TRBV14, the J gene TRBJ1-1; D unresolved. The CDR3 is 14 residues long. Germline-derived CDR1 and CDR2 are SGHDN and FVKESK. The V and J ends lost 3 bases and 0 bases respectively, with 8 bases between them. For the CDR3, the DNA is TGTGCCAGCAGCCACATGGTAATGAACACTGAAGCTTTCTTT. Its protein is CASSHMVMNTEAFF.

The chain joins TRBV7-9 to TRBJ1-5; a weak D match, TRBD1 (5 bases). Germline loops: CDR1 SEHNR, CDR2 FQNEAQ (reference sequence). Trimming stripped 1 base from V and 4 bases from J, with 14 bases between. The CDR3 runs 16 residues. The CDR3 sequence: CASSLELGDGNQPQHF. The DNA of the CDR3 is TGTGCCAGCAGCTTAGAGTTAGGGGACGGGAATCAGCCCCAGCATTTT.

The rearrangement joins TRBV29-1 to TRBJ1-1; 7 nucleotides agree with TRBD1. With 7 bases clipped from V and 1 base from J, the junction kept 6 bases outside the gene matches. The CDR3 is 13 amino acids. Germline loops: CDR1 SQVTM, CDR2 ANQGSEA. CDR3 DNA sequence: TGCAGCGCCGCAAGACAGGGGAACACTGAAGCTTTCTTT. Its translation: CSAARQGNTEAFF.

The V call is TRBV7-9, the J call TRBJ1-2; tentatively, D is TRBD1 (5 bases). The CDR3 runs to 18 residues. Germline V gene data show CDR1 as SEHNR and CDR2 as FQNEAQ (reference sequence). Between the trimmed V and J ends, which lost 1 base and 8 bases, there was a span of 26 bases. The DNA for the CDR3 is TGTGCCAGCAGCTTAGGGGAGGACATCTTGAGTGGCGTGCGAGGCTACACCTTC. This translates into CASSLGEDILSGVRGYTF.

The chain joins TRBV29-1 to TRBJ1-2; D gene unclear. The V end lost 3 bases, the J end lost 4 bases, and 12 bases lay between the germline ends. Germline CDR1 and CDR2: SQVTM and ANQGSEA. The CDR3 sequence is 13 residues long. The CDR3: CSVDFGVGYGYTF. The DNA for the CDR3 is TGCAGCGTTGACTTTGGGGTTGGCTATGGCTACACCTTC.

V gene TRBV7-8 combines with J gene TRBJ2-7; 9 nucleotides agree with TRBD2. The J segment lost 6 bases and the V segment lost 1 base, leaving 4 bases of the junction unmatched. Looked up from germline, CDR1 is SGHVS and CDR2 is FQNEAQ. The CDR3 runs 14 residues. Here the CDR3 DNA reads TGTGCCAGCAGCTTAGTAGCGGGAGTTAGCGAGCAGTACTTC. Its translation is CASSLVAGVSEQYF.

This sequence joins TRBV5-6 and TRBJ2-7; TRBD1 matches at 7 bases. The CDR3 contains 15 residues. Germline trimming cut 1 base from V and 0 bases from J; bases unmatched to any gene: 4. Germline-derived CDR1 and CDR2 are SGHDT and YYEEEE. The CDR3, as DNA: TGTGCCAGCAGCTTGTTGGGACAGAGCTCCTACGAGCAGTACTTC. It encodes CASSLLGQSSYEQYF.

This rearrangement joins TRBV6-5 to TRBJ1-1; D unclear. The V gene's germline CDR1 is MNHEY and CDR2 SVGAGI. The CDR3 has 14 amino acids. Trimming took off 7 bases at V and 0 bases at J, with 12 bases between the two ends. The CDR3 loop reads CASTKSFLNTEAFF. DNA for the CDR3: TGTGCCAGCACCAAATCGTTTCTGAACACTGAAGCTTTCTTT.

The chain carries TRBV2 and TRBJ2-7, with D possibly matching TRBD1 (6 bases). Germline V gene sequence: CDR1 SNHLY, CDR2 FYNNEI. V lost 11 bases to trimming and J lost 2 bases, with 16 bases between them. The CDR3 length is 13 residues. DNA of the CDR3: TGTGCCGCCCGACCGGGACAAACCTACGAGCAGTACTTC. Translating gives CAARPGQTYEQYF.

This chain uses TRBV7-7 with TRBJ2-5; D possibly uses TRBD1 or TRBD2 (5 bases each). The CDR3 consists of 15 residues. The ends were cut back, 1 base at V and 2 bases at J, with 11 bases in the middle. Germline V gene lookup returns CDR1 SSHAT and CDR2 FNYEAQ (reference sequence). The CDR3 nucleotides are TGTGCCAGCAGCTTAGGCGGGTCAGGGCAAGAGACCCAGTACTTC. It encodes CASSLGGSGQETQYF.

The V and J genes are TRBV28 and TRBJ2-1; D possibly corresponds to TRBD2 (6 bases). Germline V gene data show CDR1 as MDHEN and CDR2 as SYDVKM. The germline V and J ends were trimmed by 1 base and 7 bases, with 11 bases remaining between them. The CDR3 has 14 residues. The CDR3 spells CASSLYRERNEQFF. CDR3 coding DNA: TGTGCCAGCAGTTTATACCGGGAGAGGAATGAGCAGTTCTTC.

The DNA of the CDR3 is TGTGCCAGCAGCTTATCTGTGGGAGGGAGGAGCAATGAGCAGTTCTTC. Translated: CASSLSVGGRSNEQFF. This rearrangement joins TRBV7-2 to TRBJ2-1; 7 nucleotides line up with TRBD2. CDR3 length: 16 residues. The V gene end was trimmed by 2 bases and the J gene end by 6 bases; junction bases not matched to a gene: 10. Germline-derived CDR1 and CDR2 are SGHTA and FQGNSA.

The rearrangement links TRBV7-2 to TRBJ1-1; D may be TRBD1 (6 bases). The V end lost 3 bases, the J end lost 1 base, and 12 bases lay between the germline ends. Germline V gene lookup returns CDR1 SGHTA and CDR2 FQGNSA. There are 15 residues in the CDR3. The CDR3 sequence: CASSFRSGANTEAFF. CDR3 DNA: TGTGCCAGCAGCTTCCGATCGGGGGCGAACACTGAAGCTTTCTTT.

The CDR3 coding sequence is TGTGCCAGCAGTTCCCCCGGGACTAGCGGGAGGGGAAGGTGGGAGCAGTACTTC. This encodes CASSSPGTSGRGRWEQYF. J is TRBJ2-7 and V is TRBV27; 16 bases agree with TRBD2. V was clipped by 4 bases and J by 7 bases; unmatched bases: 13. The germline CDR1 and CDR2 sequences are MNHEY and SMNVEV (reference sequence). This CDR3 is built from 18 residues.

The J gene is TRBJ1-5, the V gene TRBV28, with no clear D. The CDR3 sequence is 12 residues long. With 5 bases removed from V and 2 bases from J, the gap between germline ends came to 4 bases. The germline CDR1 and CDR2 sequences are MDHEN and SYDVKM. This chain's CDR3 is CASSKGNQPQHF. The CDR3 coding sequence is TGTGCCAGCAGTAAGGGCAATCAGCCCCAGCATTTT.

This clone was counted once. The DNA for the CDR3 is TGTGCCAGCAGCCCCCCAGCAGGAGTTACGAAAAACATTCAGTACTTC. This codes for CASSPPAGVTKNIQYF. The chain combines TRBV7-9 with TRBJ2-4; D gene unclear. The CDR3 consists of 16 residues. V was shortened by 5 bases and J by 4 bases, with 18 bases between the two germline ends. CDR1 and CDR2 from the germline V gene are SEHNR and FQNEAQ (reference sequence).

This clone was seen more than once but under ten times. The sample has other DNA sequences that encode this CDR3 too. The chain couples TRBV7-3 to TRBJ2-7; D is possibly TRBD2 (6 bases). The V end was cut by 2 bases, the J end by 1 base, with 6 bases between. The CDR3 has 13 amino acids. The germline V gene encodes CDR1 SGHTA and CDR2 FQGTGA. The CDR3 nucleotides read TGTGCCAGCAGCTTAGGGAGGTCCTACGAGCAGTACTTC. It codes for CASSLGRSYEQYF.

About this clone itself: The sample has other DNA sequences that encode this CDR3 too. The chain is built from TRBV7-2 and TRBJ2-5; 7 bases are shared with TRBD1. Germline-derived CDR1 and CDR2 are SGHTA and FQGNSA. The CDR3 is 14 residues long. V was pared by 2 bases and J by 1 base, with 1 base of the junction left unmatched. Here the CDR3 DNA reads TGTGCCAGCAGCTTAAGGACAGGCCAAGAGACCCAGTACTTC. Encoded protein: CASSLRTGQETQYF.

The rearrangement uses TRBV7-9 and TRBJ2-5; D uncertain. The V and J ends lost 4 bases and 0 bases respectively, with 12 bases between them. The CDR3 consists of 15 residues. Germline CDR1 reads SEHNR; CDR2 reads FQNEAQ (reference sequence). The CDR3 nucleotides are TGTGCCAGCAGCTCCGTCACGGGCAACCAAGAGACCCAGTACTTC. Its protein product is CASSSVTGNQETQYF.

This chain uses TRBV6-1 with TRBJ2-2; possibly TRBD1 for D (6 bases). Germline CDR1 and CDR2: MNHNS and SASEGT. This CDR3 comprises 15 residues. The V gene lost 7 bases and the J gene lost 5 bases, with 17 bases spanning the gap. Here the CDR3 reads CASTTNRVRTGELFF. In nucleotides, the CDR3 is TGTGCCAGCACAACGAACAGGGTGCGGACCGGGGAGCTGTTTTTT.